In its sample, the clone carrying this TCR gamma chain was seen a few times. TCRdb re-called the reads through CATT. The sample lists about 2,500 gamma-chain clones, under 30% occurring once. These data belong to a study of gamma-delta chains in newborns, infants, children. This TCR was sampled from a child who was a newborn, infant or young child, either healthy, febrile or measles-vaccinated (not recorded which). Specimen: blood.

The CDR3 DNA reads as TGTGCCTTGTGGGAGACCGCCCCCCCTAATTATTATAAGAAACTCTTT. Amino acid sequence: CALWETAPPNYYKKLF. J is TRGJ1 or TRGJ2 and V is TRGV9. CDR1 is GITISATS, CDR2 ISYDGTV, per germline (reference sequence). The CDR3 spans 16 residues. The V and J ends lost 3 bases and 1 base, in that order; junction bases with no gene match: 12.